The 17 T cell receptor beta chains in this list originate from one sample, sequenced in a study of blood T cell repertoires in COVID-19. Here immunoSEQ multiplex PCR was the method, and the copy in TCRdb shows in-frame clones only, minus some. The sample holds about 130,000 clones; around 88% are singletons and the top ten take approximately 4.3%. The sample was peripheral blood. The receptors shown here come from a man between 60 and 75 years old with COVID-19, enrolled during active disease.

V gene TRBV6-1 combines with J gene TRBJ1-3; D is undetermined. The CDR3 sequence is 14 residues long. V lost 2 bases and J 8 bases, leaving 13 bases between the germline ends. Germline lookup yields CDR1 MNHNS and CDR2 SASEGT. This CDR3 reads CASSELSGLDTIYF. The DNA of the CDR3 is TGTGCCAGCAGTGAACTGTCGGGATTAGACACCATATATTTT.

The CDR3, as DNA: TGTGCCAGCAGTCAGGGGTTGGGCTCACCCCTCCACTTT. Residues: CASSQGLGSPLHF. The gene calls are TRBV6-6 and TRBJ1-6; perhaps TRBD1 as D (6 bases). The V gene lost 5 bases and the J gene lost 10 bases, with 12 bases spanning the gap. From germline, CDR1 is MNHNY and CDR2 SVGAGI (reference sequence). CDR3 size: 13 residues.

The CDR3 sequence is CASSTSGQETQYF. The CDR3 nucleotides are TGTGCCAGCAGCACTTCAGGGCAAGAGACCCAGTACTTC. The chain employs TRBV7-9 and TRBJ2-5, with D possibly TRBD1 on 5 matching bases. This CDR3 is built from 13 residues. Germline V CDR1 and CDR2: SEHNR, FQNEAQ (reference sequence). Trimming took off 5 bases at V and 2 bases at J, with 9 bases between the two ends.

The chain couples TRBV19 to TRBJ1-4; tentative D call: TRBD1 (5 bases). V lost 6 bases, J lost 7 bases, and 15 bases lay in between. This CDR3 has 14 residues. Germline assignment: CDR1 LNHDA and CDR2 SQIVND (reference sequence). The CDR3 coding sequence is TGTGCCAGTAGCTATTCCCAAGGGGCTGAAAAACTGTTTTTT. Protein: CASSYSQGAEKLFF.

This clone was seen once. J is TRBJ2-7 and V is TRBV6-2 or TRBV6-3; TRBD1 matches at 9 bases. Per the germline V gene, CDR1 is MNHEY and CDR2 is SVGEGT. With 5 bases clipped from V and 1 base from J, the junction kept 6 bases outside the gene matches. The CDR3 runs to 15 residues. CDR3 sequence: CASSAGTGFSYEQYF. The CDR3 nucleotides are TGTGCCAGCAGTGCCGGGACAGGGTTTTCCTACGAGCAGTACTTC.

This clone was observed once. The chain joins TRBV5-4 to TRBJ1-5, with 8 bases that match TRBD1. V trimming: 5 bases; J trimming: 3 bases; junction bases outside the gene matches: 7. This CDR3 region has 15 residues. Germline CDR1 is SGHNT and CDR2 is YYREEE (reference sequence). This chain's CDR3 is CASSFDRGLNQPQHF. The CDR3 coding sequence is TGTGCCAGCAGTTTCGACAGGGGCCTCAATCAGCCCCAGCATTTT.

The chain couples TRBV5-5 to TRBJ1-1, with TRBD1 matching over 7 bases. V was pared by 4 bases and J by 4 bases, with 4 bases of the junction left unmatched. Germline CDR1 and CDR2: SGHKS and YYEKEE (reference sequence). The CDR3 contains 13 residues. Here the CDR3 DNA reads TGTGCCAGCAGCAGGGGACAGTTCACTGAAGCTTTCTTT. It is translated as CASSRGQFTEAFF. Drawing the rest from reference TRBV5-5 and TRBJ1-1, the complete variable domain is DAGVTQSPTHLIKTRGQQVTLRCSPISGHKSVSWYQQVLGQGPQFIFQYYEKEERGRGNFPDRFSARQFPNYSSELNVNALLLGDSALYLCASSRGQFTEAFFGQGTRLTVV.

This sequence joins TRBV7-2 and TRBJ2-7, with TRBD1 matching over 9 bases. This CDR3 is built from 14 residues. The V segment lost 5 bases and the J segment 2 bases; nucleotides outside the gene matches: 4. Germline lookup yields CDR1 SGHTA and CDR2 FQGNSA. CDR3 loop: CASSRGQGTYEQYF. In DNA form, the CDR3 reads TGTGCCAGCAGCCGGGGACAGGGCACCTACGAGCAGTACTTC.

The V and J genes are TRBV3-1 (or the pseudogene TRBV3-2) and TRBJ1-4; D remains ambiguous. This CDR3 comprises 12 residues. V gave up 3 bases and J gave up 8 bases, with 7 bases separating them. The germline CDR1 and CDR2 sequences are LGHDT and YNNKEL (reference sequence). The CDR3 loop reads CASSHLGEKLFF. The CDR3, as DNA: TGTGCCAGCAGCCATCTCGGGGAAAAACTGTTTTTT.

The chain is built from TRBV10-3 and TRBJ1-5; TRBD1 matches at 12 bases. The CDR3 runs to 16 residues. The V and J ends lost 7 bases and 6 bases, in that order; junction bases with no gene match: 10. CDR1 and CDR2 (germline): ENHRY, SYGVKD. In DNA, the CDR3 is TGTGCCATCAAAGAAGGGACAGGGGGCCTCGGTCAGCCCCAGCATTTT. This codes for CAIKEGTGGLGQPQHF.

The chain employs TRBV5-5 and TRBJ1-1; D unresolved. Trimming cost V 2 bases and J 4 bases, with 12 bases left between them. The CDR3 runs 14 residues. The germline V gene encodes CDR1 SGHKS and CDR2 YYEKEE (reference sequence). Here the CDR3 DNA reads TGTGCCAGCAGCTTTAAGCACGCGGGCACTGAAGCTTTCTTT. Encoded protein: CASSFKHAGTEAFF.

V usage is TRBV2 and J usage is TRBJ1-2, with D perhaps matching TRBD1 (5 bases). The length of the CDR3 is 13 residues. With 5 bases removed from V and 3 bases from J, the gap between germline ends came to 10 bases. The germline V gene has CDR1 SNHLY and CDR2 FYNNEI. The CDR3 reads CASSSSRDYGYTF. CDR3 in DNA: TGTGCCAGCAGTTCCTCCAGGGACTATGGCTACACCTTC.

This clone has only one observation. V is TRBV28 and J is TRBJ2-3; 7 bases match TRBD2. The CDR3 is made up of 15 amino acids. CDR1 and CDR2 (germline): MDHEN, SYDVKM. Losses at the gene ends were 8 bases for V and 5 bases for J; bases not matched to a gene: 13. CDR3 loop: CASSQSSGEGDTQYF. The CDR3 DNA follows: TGTGCCAGCTCTCAATCGAGCGGGGAGGGAGATACGCAGTATTTT.

The J gene is TRBJ1-3, the V gene TRBV19; 8 nucleotides align to TRBD1. Germline loops: CDR1 LNHDA, CDR2 SQIVND (reference sequence). The CDR3 spans 17 residues. V shed 5 bases and J 0 bases; nucleotides not matched to a gene: 9. In DNA, the CDR3 is TGTGCCAGTAGTTCCCTCGGAGGACAGGGCTCTGGAAACACCATATATTTT. Protein: CASSSLGGQGSGNTIYF.

This chain links TRBV9 with TRBJ2-2, with D maybe TRBD2 (7 bases). Germline V gene lookup returns CDR1 SGDLS and CDR2 YYNGEE. The length of the CDR3 is 17 residues. V was shortened by 0 bases and J by 0 bases, with 12 bases between the two germline ends. The CDR3 region is CASSVAEGGSNTGELFF. In DNA, the CDR3 is TGTGCCAGCAGCGTAGCTGAGGGGGGGTCGAACACCGGGGAGCTGTTTTTT.

The chain employs TRBV2 and TRBJ1-1, with D possibly being TRBD1 (5 bases). The CDR3 sequence is 15 residues long. Trimming shortened V by 7 bases and J by 1 base, and 16 bases separated the two germline ends. Germline values: CDR1 SNHLY, CDR2 FYNNEI. CDR3 sequence: CASKQGGRGNTEAFF. In nucleotides, the CDR3 is TGTGCCAGCAAGCAGGGTGGAAGGGGGAACACTGAAGCTTTCTTT.

The chain uses TRBV18 and TRBJ1-4, with D possibly being TRBD1 (5 bases). The CDR3 has 14 residues. Trimming stripped 2 bases from V and 1 base from J, with 5 bases between. The V gene's germline CDR1 is KGHSH and CDR2 LQKENI. DNA for the CDR3: TGTGCCAGCTCACCAAGGGGAACTAATGAAAAACTGTTTTTT. This gives the protein CASSPRGTNEKLFF.